Listed below are T cell receptor beta chains from one sample, sequenced in a study of vaccination and CD4 T cells after COVID-19. TCRdb reprocessed the PCR reads with MiXCR, giving one entry per CDR3 protein. The table lists about 17,000 distinct CDR3 sequences, around 47% of them singletons. No antigen has been identified for these receptors. This specimen consisted of CD4+ T cells from blood, cultured in vitro, obtained about 7 months after SARS-CoV-2 vaccination. These receptors were collected from a human donor who had recovered from COVID-19. The CDR3 runs from the conserved cysteine through the conserved F or W. A D gene is named only where the DNA matches it firmly. Not all rows give a size; the values are once, few, many and, for expanded clones, a class.

J gene | clone size | D gene | V gene | CDR3 DNA | CDR3 protein
TRBJ2-1 | few | - | TRBV15 | TGTGCCACCAGCAGTCCGAGACAGGACTACAATGAGCAGTTCTTC | CATSSPRQDYNEQFF
TRBJ2-5 | - | TRBD2 | TRBV5-1 | TGCGCCAGCCACAGTCTAGCGGGGGGGCAAGAGACCCAGTACTTC | CASHSLAGGQETQYF
TRBJ2-1 | - | TRBD2 | TRBV7-9 | TGTGCCAGCAGCTTAGGAAGATATGCGGGGGAGTCCTACAATGAGCAGTTCTTC | CASSLGRYAGESYNEQFF
TRBJ2-5 | few | - | TRBV11-2 | TGTGCCAGCAGCTTAGCACCGGCCAGTGAAGAGACCCAGTACTTC | CASSLAPASEETQYF
TRBJ2-5 | few | - | TRBV24-1 | TGTGCCACCAGTGGGCGGGGTGGGGAGACCCAGTACTTC | CATSGRGGETQYF
TRBJ2-7 | - | TRBD2 | TRBV7-2 | TGTGCCAGCAGCTTAGCGAGCGGGATGGACGAGCAGTACTTC | CASSLASGMDEQYF
TRBJ2-3 | - | - | TRBV7-3 | TGTGCCAGCAGCTTAACCTTTACAGGTCTTCCAGATACGCAGTATTTT | CASSLTFTGLPDTQYF
TRBJ2-7 | - | - | TRBV20-1 | TGCAGTGCTAGACTACCCGGGACGTTGACCTACGAGCAGTACTTC | CSARLPGTLTYEQYF
TRBJ2-3 | - | - | TRBV7-2 | TGTGCCAGCAGCCACCATGCCGGGGACACAGATACGCAGTATTTT | CASSHHAGDTDTQYF
TRBJ1-1 | few | - | TRBV15 | TGTGCCACCAGCACGAGAGGTAGGTGGGGCTCCGGAGAGGAAGCTTTCTTT | CATSTRGRWGSGEEAFF
TRBJ2-4 | - | - | TRBV7-3 | TGTGCCAGCAGCCTAGCTCCCGAAAACATTCAGTACTTC | CASSLAPENIQYF
TRBJ1-2 | - | TRBD1 | TRBV6-1 | TGTGCCAGCAGCCGCGGACAGGGCGACTATGGCTACACCTTC | CASSRGQGDYGYTF
TRBJ2-2 | - | TRBD2 | TRBV7-8 | TGTGCCAGTGATGCGGGGGGCCGAGGGGTCGGGGAGCTGTTTTTT | CASDAGGRGVGELFF
TRBJ2-3 | - | TRBD2 | TRBV5-1 | TGCGCCAGCAGCCTGGGCGGTAGCGGGGGCACAGATACGCAGTATTTT | CASSLGGSGGTDTQYF
TRBJ2-3 | - | - | TRBV27 | TGTGCCAGCAGTTATACGGACCGCACAGATACGCAGTATTTT | CASSYTDRTDTQYF
TRBJ2-5 | few | TRBD2 | TRBV7-2 | TGTGCCAGCAGCTTAGTTGGTAGCGGGATGGAGACCCAGTACTTC | CASSLVGSGMETQYF
TRBJ2-1 | few | TRBD1 | TRBV7-2 | TGTGCCAGCAGCTTATGGTTTCGGACAGGGGGAGAGAATGAGCAGTTCTTC | CASSLWFRTGGENEQFF
TRBJ2-1 | once | - | TRBV6-1 | TGTGCCAGCAGTCCTGGACGGTCCAATGAGCAGTTCTTC | CASSPGRSNEQFF
TRBJ2-7 | few | - | TRBV20-1 | TGCAGTGCTAGGATCCGGGGGCGGAATGGGTACGAGCAGTACTTC | CSARIRGRNGYEQYF
TRBJ2-7 | - | TRBD2 | TRBV7-2 | TGTGCCAGCAGCTTACGCAGCGGGAACACATACGAGCAGTACTTC | CASSLRSGNTYEQYF
TRBJ2-5 | once | - | TRBV4-2 | TGTGCCAGCAGCCGAAGGGGGGGTTACGCACAAGAGACCCAGTACTTC | CASSRRGGYAQETQYF
TRBJ1-2 | - | - | TRBV2 | TGTGCCAGCAGTGAAAACGGGTATGGCTACACCTTC | CASSENGYGYTF
TRBJ1-5 | few | - | TRBV6-1 | TGTGCCAGCGGGGATGTTCAGCCCCAGCATTTT | CASGDVQPQHF
TRBJ2-3 | - | TRBD1 | TRBV7-9 | TGTGCCAGCAGCTCGATTTGGACAGGGGCCACAGATACGCAGTATTTT | CASSSIWTGATDTQYF
TRBJ2-3 | medium-sized | TRBD2 | TRBV20-1 | TGCAGTGCGCCCGGACTAGCGGGGAACACAGATACGCAGTATTTT | CSAPGLAGNTDTQYF
TRBJ2-7 | - | - | TRBV20-1 | TGCAGTGCTAGTCGCCAGGGCCGAAGCTACGAGCAGTACTTC | CSASRQGRSYEQYF
TRBJ1-2 | - | TRBD1 | TRBV7-2 | TGTGCCAGCAGCTCCATCCGGGACAGGGGGCAGAACTACACCTTC | CASSSIRDRGQNYTF
TRBJ2-7 | - | - | TRBV20-1 | TGCAGTGCGCCGGGGTTGTTAGGGGTGAGACCCTACGAGCAGTACTTC | CSAPGLLGVRPYEQYF
TRBJ2-3 | - | - | TRBV7-3 | TGTGCCAGCAGCCCCGGATTGGAGTCAGATACGCAGTATTTT | CASSPGLESDTQYF
TRBJ1-2 | medium-sized | - | TRBV5-6 | TGTGCCAGCACCGAATCTACAGGACACGGCACCTTC | CASTESTGHGTF
TRBJ2-1 | - | TRBD2 | TRBV6-2/TRBV6-3 | TGTGCCAGCAGAGATTTAGGGACTAGCGGGCGGCACAACAATGAGCAGTTCTTC | CASRDLGTSGRHNNEQFF
TRBJ2-4 | - | - | TRBV7-9 | TGTGCCAGCAGCTTAAGGAGGGGAACCCCCAAAAACATTCAGTACTTC | CASSLRRGTPKNIQYF
TRBJ2-5 | - | TRBD2 | TRBV29-1 | TGCAGCGTAGAAGGACTAGCGGGAATCGTCGTGGAGACCCAGTACTTC | CSVEGLAGIVVETQYF
TRBJ2-3 | - | TRBD2 | TRBV7-2 | TGTGCCAGCAGCTCGGGACTAGCACATGACACAGATACGCAGTATTTT | CASSSGLAHDTDTQYF
TRBJ2-3 | - | - | TRBV7-8 | TGTGCCAGCAGCCCCGGCGGGACAGAGGATACGCAGTATTTT | CASSPGGTEDTQYF
TRBJ1-2 | - | - | TRBV20-1 | TGCAGTGTCGGAACAATGGGGGGCCCGGCTAACTATGGCTACACCTTC | CSVGTMGGPANYGYTF
TRBJ2-3 | medium-sized | - | TRBV11-1 | TGTGCCAGCAGCTTAGTTGTGGATACGCAGTATTTT | CASSLVVDTQYF
TRBJ2-5 | - | - | TRBV29-1 | TGCAGCGTTGGGCCAGACCAAGAGACCCAGTACTTC | CSVGPDQETQYF
TRBJ2-3 | - | - | TRBV20-1 | TGCAGTGCTAGGCCCCCCCGCCATCCGACAGATACGCAGTATTTT | CSARPPRHPTDTQYF
TRBJ2-5 | - | TRBD2 | TRBV4-2 | TGTGCCAGCAGCCTTGGTGTAGCGGGGGGTGGGGAGACCCAGTACTTC | CASSLGVAGGGETQYF
TRBJ1-6 | - | TRBD1 | TRBV11-2 | TGTGCCAGCAGCGCGGACAGGGGGGGATATTCACCCCTCCACTTT | CASSADRGGYSPLHF
TRBJ1-2 | few | - | TRBV20-1 | TGCAGTGCTAGAGCAGGGTCGGGGGGCTATGGCTACACCTTC | CSARAGSGGYGYTF
TRBJ1-5 | - | - | TRBV6-1 | TGTGCCAGCAGCCCAGGGGACGGCAATCAGCCCCAGCATTTT | CASSPGDGNQPQHF
TRBJ1-1 | - | TRBD1 | TRBV6-1 | TGTGCCAGCAGTCAGCATCCGGGACAGGGGATAAAGGAAGCTTTCTTT | CASSQHPGQGIKEAFF
TRBJ1-2 | - | TRBD1 | TRBV19 | TGTGCCAGTAGTATAGCGGGACAGGGGGGCTATGGCTACACCTTC | CASSIAGQGGYGYTF
TRBJ2-5 | few | - | TRBV7-9 | TGTGCCAGCAGCTCCCCGGCCCGAAAGGGGCCCCAGTACTTC | CASSSPARKGPQYF
TRBJ2-2 | - | - | TRBV6-5 | TGTGCCAGCAGTTCAGGACGAACAACAACCGGGGAGCTGTTTTTT | CASSSGRTTTGELFF